The next 12 T cell receptor beta chains were all read from a single sample in a study of graft-versus-host responses after intestinal transplantation. The table came from immunoSEQ multiplex PCR; TCRdb's copy has only in-frame clones and leaves some out. The sample has under 150,000 clones, around 95% seen once; the top ten hold over 2.5%. Their antigens are not known. The specimen comprised unstimulated CD8+ T cells sorted from spleen or lymph node cells, sampled before intestinal transplant. These receptor sequences come from a human donor who received an intestinal transplant.

V is TRBV11-1 and J is TRBJ1-1, with D unresolved. Trimming pared 1 base from V and 1 base from J, leaving 7 bases between. The CDR3 is 14 amino acids. The germline gives CDR1 SGHAT, CDR2 FQDESV (reference sequence). The CDR3 bases are TGTGCCAGCAGCTTAGGGCAGACGAACACTGAAGCTTTCTTT. Translation gives CASSLGQTNTEAFF. The whole variable domain, remainder taken from reference TRBV11-1 and TRBJ1-1, is EAEVAQSPRYKITEKSQAVAFWCDPISGHATLYWYRQILGQGPELLVQFQDESVVDDSQLPKDRFSAERLKGVDSTLKIQPAELGDSAMYLCASSLGQTNTEAFFGQGTRLTVV.

The rearrangement joins TRBV6-1 to TRBJ1-3; tentatively, D is TRBD1 (6 bases). Trimming cost V 10 bases and J 4 bases, with 11 bases left between them. The CDR3 length is 12 residues. Germline V gene sequence: CDR1 MNHNS, CDR2 SASEGT. The CDR3 loop is CANPDSGNTIYF. The CDR3 coding sequence is TGTGCCAACCCGGACAGCGGAAACACCATATATTTT.

The chain carries TRBV7-3 and TRBJ2-1, with TRBD2 identical over 10 bases. After removal of 5 bases from V and 8 bases from J, the junction contained 12 bases not matched to a gene. The CDR3 is made up of 16 amino acids. Germline values: CDR1 SGHTA, CDR2 FQGTGA. This CDR3 is CASSPYGVAGGDEQFF. CDR3 coding DNA: TGTGCCAGCAGCCCTTACGGGGTAGCGGGAGGCGATGAGCAGTTCTTC. Supplemented by reference TRBV7-3 and TRBJ2-1, the full variable domain reads GAGVSQTPSNKVTEKGKYVELRCDPISGHTALYWYRQSLGQGPEFLIYFQGTGAADDSGLPNDRFFAVRPEGSVSTLKIQRTERGDSAVYLCASSPYGVAGGDEQFFGPGTRLTVL.

Points on this clone: In the same sample, other DNA sequences code for this CDR3. This sequence joins TRBV28 and TRBJ1-1; D is ambiguous. This CDR3 has 12 residues. Trimming left V 4 bases short and J 2 bases short, with 5 bases between. The V gene's germline CDR1 is MDHEN and CDR2 SYDVKM. The CDR3 coding sequence is TGTGCCAGCAGTTATTCAAACACTGAAGCTTTCTTT. It is translated as CASSYSNTEAFF.

The V call is TRBV5-1, the J call TRBJ2-1; 16 nucleotides align to TRBD2. The ends lost 4 bases at V and 11 bases at J; junction bases unmatched: 6. CDR1 is SGHRS and CDR2 is YFSETQ in the germline V gene. There are 15 residues in the CDR3. The DNA for the CDR3 is TGCGCCAGCAGCCTGGGACTAGCGGGAGGGGCGAAGCAGTTCTTC. Translating gives CASSLGLAGGAKQFF.

The chain is built from TRBV7-6 and TRBJ2-7; D uncertain. Per germline, CDR1 SGHVS and CDR2 FNYEAQ. Trimming stripped 2 bases from V and 5 bases from J, with 13 bases between. The CDR3 is made up of 14 amino acids. The CDR3 reads CASSLNGQVHEQYF. In nucleotides, the CDR3 is TGTGCCAGCAGCTTAAATGGGCAGGTACACGAGCAGTACTTC.

The chain carries TRBV4-3 and TRBJ2-1; TRBD2 matches at 7 bases. This CDR3 is built from 15 residues. V lost 1 base, J lost 9 bases, and 9 bases stayed unmatched. CDR1 LGHNA and CDR2 YSLEER come from the germline V gene. CDR3 sequence (DNA): TGCGCCAGCAGCCAAGTGACTAGCCTGGGGAGTGAGCAGTTCTTC. It translates to CASSQVTSLGSEQFF.

The chain links TRBV9 to TRBJ2-5, with D tentatively TRBD1 or TRBD2 (5 bases each). CDR3 length: 14 residues. Trimming removed 0 bases at V and 2 bases at J, with 8 bases between. The germline V gene encodes CDR1 SGDLS and CDR2 YYNGEE. The CDR3 sequence is CASSVGGVQETQYF. The CDR3, as DNA: TGTGCCAGCAGCGTAGGAGGGGTACAAGAGACCCAGTACTTC.

The rearrangement links TRBV2 to TRBJ1-1; D not resolved. Germline V gives CDR1 SNHLY, CDR2 FYNNEI. The CDR3 is made up of 13 amino acids. V was cut by 3 bases and J by 1 base, with 6 bases left in between. The CDR3 sequence is CASSDWKNTEAFF. In nucleotides, the CDR3 is TGTGCCAGCAGTGATTGGAAGAACACTGAAGCTTTCTTT.

The chain combines TRBV5-1 with TRBJ2-5; tentative D call: TRBD1 (5 bases). The CDR3 is 16 residues long. Germline-derived CDR1 and CDR2 are SGHRS and YFSETQ. V shed 0 bases and J shed 3 bases, with 15 bases lying between them. The CDR3: CASSLATVGREETQYF. CDR3 nucleotides: TGCGCCAGCAGCTTGGCAACGGTCGGCAGGGAAGAGACCCAGTACTTC.

V is TRBV15 and J is TRBJ1-1; 8 bases agree with TRBD1. After removal of 3 bases from V and 5 bases from J, the junction contained 8 bases not matched to a gene. Germline assignment: CDR1 LNHNV and CDR2 YYDKDF (reference sequence). This CDR3 spans 15 amino acids. This chain's CDR3 is CATSRDWTGRTEAFF. CDR3 bases: TGTGCCACCAGCAGGGATTGGACAGGGAGGACTGAAGCTTTCTTT.

The chain links TRBV2 to TRBJ2-1; weak D call: TRBD2 (6 bases). Germline-derived CDR1 and CDR2 are SNHLY and FYNNEI. V was pared by 5 bases and J by 0 bases, with 11 bases between. This CDR3 is built from 15 residues. The CDR3 region is CASSRGLVSYNEQFF. For the CDR3, the DNA is TGTGCCAGCAGTCGGGGACTTGTCTCCTACAATGAGCAGTTCTTC.